This paragraph covers one TCR beta chain sequence. The V gene's germline CDR1 is LGHNA and CDR2 YNFKEQ. This CDR3 has 14 residues. With V trimmed by 4 bases and J by 8 bases, 6 bases remained unmatched. These data are taken from a study of blood T cell repertoires in COVID-19. Study processing details: From reference gene primer amplification, estimates of nucleated cell counts were derived. Using immunoSEQ multiplex PCR, the repertoire was profiled, and TCRdb retains in-frame clones only, with some absent. V, J and clone size were drawn from that table, and D and trimming were deduced from the DNA. The sample lists about 110,000 clones, 76% occurring once.

Input material: peripheral blood. The chain links TRBV4-2 to TRBJ2-1; TRBD1 aligns across 9 bases. The source is a woman of 80 years or more with acute or convalescent COVID-19. The CDR3 DNA reads TGTGCCAGCAGCCCCGGGACAGGGATACATGAGCAGTTCTTC. Translated: CASSPGTGIHEQFF.